The entry below describes one TCR beta chain. Its antigen specificity is not known. Qualities for individual bases were not recorded, and no much larger clone is one base off. Enrolling through a virtual design, the prospective study's participants ranged in age from roughly 18 to 100 years and lived across 24 United States geographic areas. To assign participants to cohorts, the prospective study relied on clinical history that participants themselves reported in a screening survey and a study questionnaire. Exposed participants had been in contact, within 2 weeks of entering the study, with a person who had a PCR-confirmed or clinician-diagnosed case of COVID-19. In the prospective study, whole blood, serum and a nasopharyngeal or oropharyngeal swab were collected from each participant by mobile phlebotomists. Over a roughly 2-month period, participants in the prospective study had the option of providing additional blood draws and questionnaires. Blood samples from the prospective study were shipped frozen or at room temperature prior to DNA extraction.

This entry comes from a study of blood T cell repertoires in COVID-19 (dated by TCRdb to 2020 to 2022). Background on the whole study: Samples covering the acute and convalescent phases of COVID-19 were provided by collaborators in the United States, Italy and Spain. Where available, HLA class I and class II types were taken from metadata supplied by the sample provider and were not determined by assay-based typing. Samples came from the ongoing ImmuneRACE study (first 160 participants) plus 1,254 subjects from 6 global collaborators. The repertoires were made available in a free public database intended to serve as a resource for research on the immune response to SARS-CoV-2. Subjects who had been exposed to COVID-19, were actively infected with it, or had recovered from it provided the deeply sampled blood TCRbeta repertoires that made up the dataset. Nearly every sample came with metadata listing a de-identified subject ID, COVID-19 status, age in years and sex. The material from the prospective study consisted of cDNA or gDNA derived from T cells, B-cell-depleted T cells, or PBMCs. Points the paper makes about the study in general: The amount of clinical and demographic metadata varied by source and participant and was provided uncurated.

Taken from cysteine to phenylalanine, the CDR3 has 14 residues. Of the read, only the CDR3 DNA is kept; its 42 bases are in frame from base 1. From a lookup of the germline V gene (reference sequence), CDR1 and CDR2 are PRHDT and FYEKMQ. Trimming costs V 3 bases and J 2 bases, and their ends lie 11 bases apart. TCRbeta CDR3 regions were amplified from genomic DNA by means of the immunoSEQ Assay, a bias-controlled multiplex PCR. The authors processed their data as follows. The number of nucleated cells in each sample was estimated from the amplification of reference gene primers within the assay. To quantify the absolute abundance of each unique TCRbeta CDR3 rearrangement, sequence reads were collapsed and filtered. For each sample, productive Simpson clonality was calculated by taking the square root of Simpson's diversity index across productive rearrangements. TCRdb provides this immuneACCESS table in a form limited to in-frame rearrangements. Some clones are lacking; in checked studies, under half of them reflect an unresolved V gene, and why the rest are absent is not known. V and J calls and clone size are copied from that table; D and trimming were computed from the DNA. The sample data list fewer than 400,000 clones, and roughly 85% of these were observed just once. The ten biggest clones cover about 1.9% of the sample.

This receptor was taken from a woman aged 25 to 45 who had been exposed to COVID-19. The sequencing sample was made of PBMCs or T cells enriched from blood (not recorded which). The chain is assembled from TRBV13 and TRBJ2-7; confidence is insufficient to name the D gene. The CDR3 protein sequence reads: CASSFFDSAYEQYF. The DNA sequence is as follows: TGTGCCAGCAGCTTCTTCGATAGTGCCTACGAGCAGTACTTC.